The rows below give T cell receptor beta chains drawn from one sample of a study of cytomegalovirus exposure and HLA in healthy donors. Some clones are missing from TCRdb's copy, which holds only in-frame ones; the method was immunoSEQ multiplex PCR. The data hold 65,000 to 100,000 clones, with about 76% observed a single time. Input material: PBMCs. Receptors were obtained from a woman in her 40s in good health and CMV-seropositive. The CDR3 runs from the conserved cysteine through the conserved F or W. A D gene is named only where the DNA matches it firmly. Clone size appears in some rows only: once, few, many, or a class for an expanded clone.

- | - | TRBJ1-3 | TRBV6-1 | TGTGCCAGCAGCGCCCGGGAAGGAAACACCATATATTTT | CASSAREGNTIYF
- | - | TRBJ2-2 | TRBV18 | TGTGCCAGCTCACCATTAACCGGGGAGCTGTTTTTT | CASSPLTGELFF
few | TRBD2 | TRBJ2-7 | TRBV13 | TGTGCCAGCAGCGGGAGTCCGGGGGGGGGCTACGAGCAGTACTTC | CASSGSPGGGYEQYF
- | - | TRBJ2-1 | TRBV11-2 | TGTGCCAGCAGCACCTCTGTGGGGGGACAGGAGCAGTTCTTC | CASSTSVGGQEQFF
few | TRBD1 | TRBJ1-4 | TRBV2 | TGTGCCAGCAGTGAAAACAGGGGGCATGAAAAACTGTTTTTT | CASSENRGHEKLFF
- | - | TRBJ2-5 | TRBV6-5 | TGTGCCAGCAGTTACGGCGGGGCCCAAGAGACCCAGTACTTC | CASSYGGAQETQYF
- | TRBD1 | TRBJ1-6 | TRBV7-8 | TGTGCCAGCAGCTTACCCAAAGGGACAGGTTGGGAAGTGACACCCCTCCACTTT | CASSLPKGTGWEVTPLHF
- | - | TRBJ2-7 | TRBV7-8 | TGTGCCAGCAGCTTAGTCCTAGTAGGGACTTCCCCCCACGAGCAGTACTTC | CASSLVLVGTSPHEQYF
- | TRBD2 | TRBJ2-1 | TRBV5-1 | TGCGCCAGCAGCATTGGGGGGTTCTCGGGGGGCTCCTACAATGAGCAGTTCTTC | CASSIGGFSGGSYNEQFF
- | TRBD2 | TRBJ2-7 | TRBV5-4 | TGTGCCAGCAGCTTGCTAGCGGGAGCGGATTCCTACGAGCAGTACTTC | CASSLLAGADSYEQYF
- | TRBD1 | TRBJ1-5 | TRBV7-9 | TGTGCCAGCAGCCAGGGGGATCAGCCCCAGCATTTT | CASSQGDQPQHF
- | - | TRBJ2-7 | TRBV27 | TGTGCCAGCAGTCTCCTTCTGGAGGCGGCCGAGCAGTACTTC | CASSLLLEAAEQYF
- | - | TRBJ2-7 | TRBV5-5 | TGTGCCAGCAGTTGGGACTTCTACGAGCAGTACTTC | CASSWDFYEQYF
- | - | TRBJ2-6 | TRBV7-6 | TGTGCCAGCAGCTTCGGGACTTCACTCTCTGGGGCCAACGTCCTGACTTTC | CASSFGTSLSGANVLTF
- | TRBD1 | TRBJ1-5 | TRBV28 | TGTGCCAGCAGTCGACCGGGACAGGGATGGAATAGCAATCAGCCCCAGCATTTT | CASSRPGQGWNSNQPQHF
once | TRBD2 | TRBJ2-5 | TRBV30 | TGTGCCTGGAGCGCTAGCGGGGGCGTGGGAGAGACCCAGTACTTC | CAWSASGGVGETQYF
once | TRBD1 | TRBJ1-4 | TRBV27 | TGTGCCAGCAGTTTATTATCCCGGACAGGAAAGGAAAAACTGTTTTTT | CASSLLSRTGKEKLFF
- | - | TRBJ2-7 | TRBV11-2 | TGTGCCAGCAGCTTAGAGCGCCCCGGGGAGCAGTACTTC | CASSLERPGEQYF
- | TRBD2 | TRBJ2-1 | TRBV11-3 | TGTGCCAGCAGCTCCCGGACTAGCGGGACGAATGAGCAGTTCTTC | CASSSRTSGTNEQFF
- | - | TRBJ1-2 | TRBV2 | TGTGCCAGCAGTGGCGCAGGGGAGGGCTACACCTTC | CASSGAGEGYTF
- | TRBD2 | TRBJ2-7 | TRBV27 | TGTGCCAGCCATCGGACTAGCGGGATCTACGAGCAGTACTTC | CASHRTSGIYEQYF
- | - | TRBJ1-6 | TRBV19 | TGTGCCAGTAGTGGTGATTGGAGTTCACCCCTCCACTTT | CASSGDWSSPLHF
- | - | TRBJ1-2 | TRBV19 | TGTGCCAGTAGTCTTAGCCTATCAGGCTACACCTTC | CASSLSLSGYTF
- | TRBD1 | TRBJ2-7 | TRBV7-9 | TGTGCCAGCAGCTTAGGGAGAAGAGGGACAGGAGATTACGAGCAGTACTTC | CASSLGRRGTGDYEQYF
- | - | TRBJ1-2 | TRBV20-1 | TGCAGTGCTAGTGGCGAGGGCGGCTACACCTTC | CSASGEGGYTF
- | - | TRBJ1-2 | TRBV19 | TGTGCCAGTACCCGCCAAGCCTATGGCTACACCTTC | CASTRQAYGYTF
- | TRBD2 | TRBJ2-5 | TRBV18 | TGTGCCAGCTCATTAGCGGGTTGGGAGACCCAGTACTTC | CASSLAGWETQYF
- | TRBD1 | TRBJ1-1 | TRBV7-9 | TGTGCCAGCAGAGACGGACAGGGGATTGAAGCTTTCTTT | CASRDGQGIEAFF
- | - | TRBJ1-1 | TRBV19 | TGTGCCAGTACCATTGGAGGGCAGTTGGAAGCTTTCTTT | CASTIGGQLEAFF
- | TRBD1 | TRBJ1-6 | TRBV18 | TGTGCCAGCTCACCTGGGCAGGGGGATTCACCCCTCCACTTT | CASSPGQGDSPLHF
- | - | TRBJ2-7 | TRBV28 | TGTGCCAGCAGTTCCTACCGGGGGGCCAACAAATCATACGAGCAGTACTTC | CASSSYRGANKSYEQYF
once | TRBD1 | TRBJ1-2 | TRBV29-1 | TGCAGCGTTGAAAGCGGGACAGGGGAGGCCTACACCTTC | CSVESGTGEAYTF
- | TRBD2 | TRBJ2-5 | TRBV7-2 | TGTGCCAGCAGCACCCAGCGGGGGGATTACCAAGAGACCCAGTACTTC | CASSTQRGDYQETQYF
- | TRBD1 | TRBJ2-3 | TRBV14 | TGTGCCAGCAGCCGACGTACAGGGGGGAGTGGAGATACGCAGTATTTT | CASSRRTGGSGDTQYF
- | TRBD2 | TRBJ2-7 | TRBV28 | TGTGCCAGCAGAGCTAGCGGGGGCTCCTACGAGCAGTACTTC | CASRASGGSYEQYF
- | TRBD2 | TRBJ2-7 | TRBV6-6 | TGTGCCAGCGGACTAGCGGGATACGAGCAGTACTTC | CASGLAGYEQYF
- | - | TRBJ1-1 | TRBV9 | TGTGCCAGCAGCCCTCGGGGGAACACTGAAGCTTTCTTT | CASSPRGNTEAFF
- | TRBD1 | TRBJ1-1 | TRBV11-2 | TGTGCCAGCAGCTTAGAGGCAGGGGGTTATACTGAAGCTTTCTTT | CASSLEAGGYTEAFF
- | TRBD1 | TRBJ1-1 | TRBV19 | TGTGCCACTTGGACAGGGATAATGAACACTGAAGCTTTCTTT | CATWTGIMNTEAFF
- | TRBD1 | TRBJ2-7 | TRBV25-1 | TGTGCCAGCAGTGAATTTATTGGACAGGGTAGTAACGAGCAGTACTTC | CASSEFIGQGSNEQYF
- | - | TRBJ1-1 | TRBV5-1 | TGCGCCAGCACCAGCGGCGGTGGGGGTAGGAGGGCCACTGAAGCTTTCTTT | CASTSGGGGRRATEAFF
once | TRBD1 | TRBJ2-2 | TRBV5-1 | TGCGCCAGCAGACCTGACAGGGGGTTGGCCGGGGAGCTGTTTTTT | CASRPDRGLAGELFF